These T cell receptor beta chains were read from a single sample in a study of T-cell memory formation after mild COVID-19. TCRdb re-analysed the 5' RACE reads in MiXCR, keeping a single row per CDR3 protein. Counted here are around 340,000 distinct CDR3 sequences, over 13% occurring once; the ten biggest clones make up under 25%. Source material: PBMCs or a T cell subset sorted from them (not recorded which). All receptors come from a young man who had mild COVID-19 (a few samples of this study predate the infection). Cell type and time point are not known. Both conserved end residues are part of each CDR3. D genes are given only for firm matches. Clone size is not always given. Where it is, it says once, few, many or a class for expanded clones.

>TRBD1|TRBV6-6|TRBJ1-5|few
TGTGCCAGCACCAGGGACAGGGGGCCCCAGCATTTT
CASTRDRGPQHF
>.|TRBV7-6|TRBJ2-5|.
TGTGCCAGCACCGCCGTCCGGGAGACCCAGTACTTC
CASTAVRETQYF
>TRBD2|TRBV5-1|TRBJ2-1|.
TGCGCCACCCAGAAGACTAGCTCCGTCAATGAGCAGTTCTTC
CATQKTSSVNEQFF
>.|TRBV12-3/TRBV12-4|TRBJ2-3|few
TGTGCCAGCAGTTTTCAGACACCCGATACGCAGTATTTT
CASSFQTPDTQYF
>.|TRBV5-1|TRBJ2-3|many
TGCGCCAGCAGCTTGGACCCCCTAGCGGATACGCAGTATTTT
CASSLDPLADTQYF
>.|TRBV5-5|TRBJ1-3|few
TGTGCCAGCAGCCTTGGTCGGATCTCTGGAAACACCATATATTTT
CASSLGRISGNTIYF
>.|TRBV11-2|TRBJ2-5|.
TGTGCCAGCAGCCTTCGAGTAAGGAGTCAAGAGACCCAGTACTTC
CASSLRVRSQETQYF
>.|TRBV7-2|TRBJ2-5|many
TGTGCCAGCAGCCCCCGGGACATCGAGACCCAGTACTTC
CASSPRDIETQYF
>.|TRBV7-2|TRBJ2-2|few
TGTGCCAGCAGCCCGCGGCACCCCGGGGTCGGCGGGGAGCTGTTTTTT
CASSPRHPGVGGELFF
>TRBD1|TRBV15|TRBJ1-5|.
TGTGCCACCAGCAGAGGAGGGGAGGGGGCGCAACAGCCCCAGCATTTT
CATSRGGEGAQQPQHF
>.|TRBV6-1|TRBJ1-2|.
TGTGCCAGCGAGGCAGGGGCGACCTATGGCTACACCTTC
CASEAGATYGYTF
>.|TRBV9|TRBJ2-6|.
TGTGCCAGCAGCGTAGGAGCGGGCTCTGGGGCCAACGTCCTGACTTTC
CASSVGAGSGANVLTF
>.|TRBV3-1|TRBJ2-1|.
TGTGCCAGCAGCCAAGATGCAGCGGGCTCCTACAATGAGCAGTTCTTC
CASSQDAAGSYNEQFF
>TRBD2|TRBV5-1|TRBJ2-3|few
TGCGCCAGCAGAGAAGGTAGCGGGGGGGCGGCAGATACGCAGTATTTT
CASREGSGGAADTQYF
>.|TRBV6-1|TRBJ1-1|.
TGTGCCAGCAGTGAAGCCGGTGTGAACACTGAAGCTTTCTTT
CASSEAGVNTEAFF
>.|TRBV20-1|TRBJ2-2|many
TGCAGTGCTAGAGATCTCTTACGGGGGGCGGACGGGGAGCTGTTTTTT
CSARDLLRGADGELFF
>.|TRBV7-3|TRBJ2-3|few
TGTGCCAGCAGCTCCCCCACAGGGTTTCTGTATTTT
CASSSPTGFLYF
>.|TRBV20-1|TRBJ2-5|.
TGCAGTGCTAGAGAGGGCGGGGGCATGTTCGAGACCCAGTACTTC
CSAREGGGMFETQYF
>.|TRBV27|TRBJ2-6|.
TGTGCCAGCAGTTTTACCGGGACGGGGATCTCTGGGGCCAACGTCCTGACTTTC
CASSFTGTGISGANVLTF
>TRBD1|TRBV29-1|TRBJ1-2|few
TGCAGCGTGGAGGACAGGAACTATGGCTACACCTTC
CSVEDRNYGYTF
>TRBD1|TRBV5-1|TRBJ1-2|.
TGCGCCAGCAGCTCCCCCGACAGGGAAAGTGGCTACACCTTC
CASSSPDRESGYTF
>TRBD1|TRBV6-6|TRBJ1-5|.
TGTGCCAGCAGACCGGGACAGGGAAGCAATCAGCCCCAGCATTTT
CASRPGQGSNQPQHF
>TRBD1|TRBV5-1|TRBJ1-5|.
TGCGCCAGCAGCTTAGGGGGCAATCAGACCCAGCATTTT
CASSLGGNQTQHF
>TRBD1|TRBV12-3/TRBV12-4|TRBJ1-2|.
TGTGCCAGCCTAGCGGGACAGGGGTCTAACTATGGCTACACCTTC
CASLAGQGSNYGYTF
>TRBD1|TRBV7-6|TRBJ2-7|many
TGTGCCAGCAGCCCGGGACAGGGGCCCTACGAGCAGTACTTC
CASSPGQGPYEQYF
>.|TRBV20-1|TRBJ1-1|few
TGCAGTGCACCACTGCACACTGAAGCTTTCTTT
CSAPLHTEAFF
>.|TRBV7-2|TRBJ2-2|few
TGTGCCAGCCGCCGGGTCACCGGGGAGCTGTTTTTT
CASRRVTGELFF
>.|TRBV4-1|TRBJ2-5|few
TGCGCCAGCAGCCAAGTTGAGGCTAGGGGCGTGGAGACCCAGTACTTC
CASSQVEARGVETQYF
>TRBD2|TRBV7-6|TRBJ2-5|many
TGTGCCAGCAGCTCCACTAGCGGGGGCCTGACCCAGTACTTC
CASSSTSGGLTQYF
>.|TRBV11-1|TRBJ2-5|.
TGTGCCAGCAGCTTAACCACGTCCGGGCAAGAGACCCAGTACTTC
CASSLTTSGQETQYF
>TRBD1|TRBV5-6|TRBJ2-4|few
TGTGCCAGCAGCTTAACAGGGGTAGGCCTTAACATTCAGTACTTC
CASSLTGVGLNIQYF
>TRBD1|TRBV10-3|TRBJ2-3|few
TGTGCCATCAGTGAGTCCGGACAGGGCAGAGATACGCAGTATTTT
CAISESGQGRDTQYF
>.|TRBV28|TRBJ1-6|.
TGTGCCAGCAGTTCCCCCCCCTGGAATAATTCACCCCTCCACTTT
CASSSPPWNNSPLHF
>.|TRBV18|TRBJ2-3|many
TGTGCCAGCCGTCTGTCAGATACGCAGTATTTT
CASRLSDTQYF
>TRBD2|TRBV20-1|TRBJ2-1|few
TGCAGTGCTAGAGGCCTGACCCTAGCGGGGGGGCCATATGAGCAGTTCTTC
CSARGLTLAGGPYEQFF
>.|TRBV2|TRBJ1-4|few
TGTGCCAGCAGTAGGCAGGGGAGTGAAAAACTGTTTTTT
CASSRQGSEKLFF
>TRBD1|TRBV5-1|TRBJ2-1|many
TGCGCCAGCAGCTTTCGACAGGGCGATGAGCAGTTCTTC
CASSFRQGDEQFF
>TRBD1|TRBV12-3/TRBV12-4|TRBJ1-3|few
TGTGCCAGCAGTTTAGCGCGGGACAGGGGAAACACCATATATTTT
CASSLARDRGNTIYF
>TRBD2|TRBV5-5|TRBJ2-5|few
TGTGCCAGCAGGAGACTAGCGGAGAGACTGGAGACCCAGTACTTC
CASRRLAERLETQYF
>.|TRBV12-3/TRBV12-4|TRBJ1-2|few
TGTGCCAGCAGTTTCCCCGTGGAGGGGCAGGGAGACTATGGCTACACCTTC
CASSFPVEGQGDYGYTF
>.|TRBV4-3|TRBJ2-1|.
TGCGCCAGCAGCCAAGAGAACCGGGTCGGAGGCAATGAGCAGTTCTTC
CASSQENRVGGNEQFF
>.|TRBV5-4|TRBJ2-3|few
TGTGCCAGCAGCTTGGGAGCGGGTCTGGGTGCAGATACGCAGTATTTT
CASSLGAGLGADTQYF